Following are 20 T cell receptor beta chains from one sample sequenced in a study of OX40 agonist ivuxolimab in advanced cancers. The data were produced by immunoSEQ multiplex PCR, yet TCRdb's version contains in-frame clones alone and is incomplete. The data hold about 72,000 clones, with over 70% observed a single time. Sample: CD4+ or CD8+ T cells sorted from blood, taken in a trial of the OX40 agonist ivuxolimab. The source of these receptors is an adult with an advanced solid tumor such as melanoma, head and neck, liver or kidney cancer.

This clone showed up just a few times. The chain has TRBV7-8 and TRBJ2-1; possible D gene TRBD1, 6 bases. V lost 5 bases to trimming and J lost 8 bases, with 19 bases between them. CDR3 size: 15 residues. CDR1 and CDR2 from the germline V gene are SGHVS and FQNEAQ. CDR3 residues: CASSPLQGPVHEQFF. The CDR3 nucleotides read TGTGCCAGCAGCCCCCTACAGGGTCCAGTCCATGAGCAGTTCTTC.

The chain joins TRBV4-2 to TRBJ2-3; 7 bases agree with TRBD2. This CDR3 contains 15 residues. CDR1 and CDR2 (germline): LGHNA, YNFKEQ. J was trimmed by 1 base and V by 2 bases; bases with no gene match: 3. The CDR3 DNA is TGTGCCAGCAGCCAACTAGCGGTTGGCACAGATACGCAGTATTTT. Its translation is CASSQLAVGTDTQYF.

CDR3: CASSYSNTGNTEAFF. DNA of the CDR3: TGTGCCAGCAGTTACTCGAACACAGGAAACACTGAAGCTTTCTTT. The chain recombines TRBV6-5 with TRBJ1-1; weak D call: TRBD1 (5 bases). The CDR3 has 15 amino acids. Germline CDR1 reads MNHEY; CDR2 reads SVGAGI. V lost 0 bases and J 2 bases, leaving 10 bases between the germline ends.

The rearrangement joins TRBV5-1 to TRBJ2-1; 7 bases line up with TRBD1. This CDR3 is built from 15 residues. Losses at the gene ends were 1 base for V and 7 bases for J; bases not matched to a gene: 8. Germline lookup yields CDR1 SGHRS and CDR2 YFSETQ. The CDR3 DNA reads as TGCGCCAGCAGCTTGAGAGGGGGCGGCGGGAATGAGCAGTTCTTC. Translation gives CASSLRGGGGNEQFF.

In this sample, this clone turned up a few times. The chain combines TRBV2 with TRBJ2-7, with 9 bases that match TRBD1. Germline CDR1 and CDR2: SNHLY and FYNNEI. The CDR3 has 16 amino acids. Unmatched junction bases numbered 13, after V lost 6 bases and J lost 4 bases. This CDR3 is CASSVGPGQGSYEQYF. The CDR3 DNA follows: TGTGCCAGCAGCGTAGGGCCGGGACAGGGCTCTTACGAGCAGTACTTC.

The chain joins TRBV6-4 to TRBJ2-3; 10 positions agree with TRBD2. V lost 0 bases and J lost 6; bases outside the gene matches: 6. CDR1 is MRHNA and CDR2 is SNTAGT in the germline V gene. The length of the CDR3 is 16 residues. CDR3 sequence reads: CASSDSIAAGGDTQYF. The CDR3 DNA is TGTGCCAGCAGTGACTCGATCGCAGCGGGAGGGGATACGCAGTATTTT.

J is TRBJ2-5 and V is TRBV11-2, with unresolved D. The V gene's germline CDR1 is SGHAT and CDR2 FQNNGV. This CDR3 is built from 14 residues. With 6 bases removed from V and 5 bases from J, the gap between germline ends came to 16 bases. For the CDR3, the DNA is TGTGCCAGCAGGCCAGACGGCAACCGGGAGACCCAGTACTTC. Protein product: CASRPDGNRETQYF. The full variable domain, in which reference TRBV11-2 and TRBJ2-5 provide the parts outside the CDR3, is EAGVAQSPRYKIIEKRQSVAFWCNPISGHATLYWYQQILGQGPKLLIQFQNNGVVDDSQLPKDRFSAERLKGVDSTLKIQPAKLEDSAVYLCASRPDGNRETQYFGPGTRLLVL.

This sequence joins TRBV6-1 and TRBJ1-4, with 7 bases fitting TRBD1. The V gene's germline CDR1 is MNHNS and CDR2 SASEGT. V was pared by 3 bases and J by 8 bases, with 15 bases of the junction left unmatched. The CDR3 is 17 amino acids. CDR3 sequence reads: CASSDGTVLPLREKLFF. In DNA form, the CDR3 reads TGTGCCAGCAGTGATGGGACAGTCCTGCCCCTCAGGGAAAAACTGTTTTTT.

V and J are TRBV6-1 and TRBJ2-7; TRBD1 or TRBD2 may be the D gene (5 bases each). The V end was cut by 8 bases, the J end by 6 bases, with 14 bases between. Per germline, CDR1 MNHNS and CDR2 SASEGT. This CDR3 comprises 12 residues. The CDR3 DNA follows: TGTGCCAGCTGGGGGTACTCGGGCGAGCAGTACTTC. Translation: CASWGYSGEQYF.

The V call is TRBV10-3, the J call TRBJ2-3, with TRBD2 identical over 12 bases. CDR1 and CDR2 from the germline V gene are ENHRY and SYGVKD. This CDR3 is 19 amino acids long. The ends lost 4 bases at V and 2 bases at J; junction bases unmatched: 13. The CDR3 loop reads CAISATRRLAGDNTDTQYF. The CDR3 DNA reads TGTGCCATCAGTGCAACCAGGAGACTAGCGGGAGACAACACAGATACGCAGTATTTT.

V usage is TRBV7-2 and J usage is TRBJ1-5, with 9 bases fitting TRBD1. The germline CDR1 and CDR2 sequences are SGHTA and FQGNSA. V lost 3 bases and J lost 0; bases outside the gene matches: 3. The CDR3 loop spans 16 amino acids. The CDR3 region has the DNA TGTGCCAGCAGCTTCATGACAGGGGGTAGCAATCAGCCCCAGCATTTT. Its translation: CASSFMTGGSNQPQHF.

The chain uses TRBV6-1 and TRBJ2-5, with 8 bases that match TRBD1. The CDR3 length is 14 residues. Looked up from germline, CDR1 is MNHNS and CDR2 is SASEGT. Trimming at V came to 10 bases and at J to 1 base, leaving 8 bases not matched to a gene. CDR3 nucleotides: TGTGCCACCCAGGGGGCGGGAATCCAAGAGACCCAGTACTTC. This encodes CATQGAGIQETQYF.

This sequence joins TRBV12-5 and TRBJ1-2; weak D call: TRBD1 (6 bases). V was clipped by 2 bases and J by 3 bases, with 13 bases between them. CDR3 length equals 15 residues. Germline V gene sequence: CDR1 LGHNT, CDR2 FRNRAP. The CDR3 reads CASGLSDRRYYGYTF. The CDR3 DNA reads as TGTGCTAGTGGTTTGTCCGACAGGCGGTACTATGGCTACACCTTC.

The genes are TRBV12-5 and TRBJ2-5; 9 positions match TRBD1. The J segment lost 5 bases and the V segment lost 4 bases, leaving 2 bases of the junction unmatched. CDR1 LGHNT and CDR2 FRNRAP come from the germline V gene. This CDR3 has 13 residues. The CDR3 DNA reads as TGTGCTAGTGGTTCTGGACAGGGGGAGACCCAGTACTTC. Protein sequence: CASGSGQGETQYF. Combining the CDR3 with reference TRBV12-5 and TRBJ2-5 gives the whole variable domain DARVTQTPRHKVTEMGQEVTMRCQPILGHNTVFWYRQTMMQGLELLAYFRNRAPLDDSGMPKDRFSAEMPDATLATLKIQPSEPRDSAVYFCASGSGQGETQYFGPGTRLLVL.

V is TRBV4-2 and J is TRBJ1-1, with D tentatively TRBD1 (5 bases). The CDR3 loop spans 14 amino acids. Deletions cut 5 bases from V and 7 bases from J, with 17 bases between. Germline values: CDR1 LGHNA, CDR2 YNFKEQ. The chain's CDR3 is CASSLDLGRGEAFF. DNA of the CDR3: TGTGCCAGCAGCTTAGATCTGGGACGGGGTGAAGCTTTCTTT.

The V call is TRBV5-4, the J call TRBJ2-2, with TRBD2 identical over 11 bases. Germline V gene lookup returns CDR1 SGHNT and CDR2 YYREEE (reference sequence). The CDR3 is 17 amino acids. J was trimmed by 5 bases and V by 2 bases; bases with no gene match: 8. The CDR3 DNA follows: TGTGCCAGCAGCTTCCTAGCGGGAGGCCGGGGAACCGGGGAGCTGTTTTTT. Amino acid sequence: CASSFLAGGRGTGELFF. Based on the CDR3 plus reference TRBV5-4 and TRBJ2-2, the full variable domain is ETGVTQSPTHLIKTRGQQVTLRCSSQSGHNTVSWYQQALGQGPQFIFQYYREEENGRGNFPPRFSGLQFPNYSSELNVNALELDDSALYLCASSFLAGGRGTGELFFGEGSRLTVL.

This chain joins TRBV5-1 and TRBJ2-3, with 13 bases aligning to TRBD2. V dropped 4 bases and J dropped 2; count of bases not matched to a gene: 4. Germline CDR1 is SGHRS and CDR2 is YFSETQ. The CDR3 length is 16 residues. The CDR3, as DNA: TGCGCCAGCAGCCTGGGACTAGCGGGGCTCACAGATACGCAGTATTTT. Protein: CASSLGLAGLTDTQYF.

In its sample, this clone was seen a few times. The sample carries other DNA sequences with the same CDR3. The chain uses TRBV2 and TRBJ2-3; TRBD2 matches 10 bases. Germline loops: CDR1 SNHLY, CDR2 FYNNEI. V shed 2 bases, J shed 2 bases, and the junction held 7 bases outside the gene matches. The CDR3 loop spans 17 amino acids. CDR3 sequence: CASSERLAGDFTDTQYF. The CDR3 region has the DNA TGTGCCAGCAGTGAAAGGCTAGCGGGGGACTTCACAGATACGCAGTATTTT.

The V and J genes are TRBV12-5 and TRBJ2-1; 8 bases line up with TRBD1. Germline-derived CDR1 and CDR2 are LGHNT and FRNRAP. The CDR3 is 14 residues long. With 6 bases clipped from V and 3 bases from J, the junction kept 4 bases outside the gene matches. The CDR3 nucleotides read TGTGCTAGTGGCCGGGACAGGTACTACAATGAGCAGTTCTTC. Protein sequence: CASGRDRYYNEQFF.

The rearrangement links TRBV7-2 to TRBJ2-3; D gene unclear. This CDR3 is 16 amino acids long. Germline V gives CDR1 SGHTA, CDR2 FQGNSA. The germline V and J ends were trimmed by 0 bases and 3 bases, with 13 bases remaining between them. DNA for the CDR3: TGTGCCAGCAGCTTAGCGACGCGTCCTCGTACAGATACGCAGTATTTT. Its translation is CASSLATRPRTDTQYF.